This entry is about one T cell receptor beta chain. The data derive from a study of shared clonotypes between healthy human individuals. Germline CDR1 MNHNS, CDR2 SASEGT. This CDR3 spans 16 amino acids. Trimming stripped 4 bases from V and 2 bases from J, with 17 bases between. Assay: immunoSEQ multiplex PCR; the TCRdb copy retains only in-frame clones and omits some. The sample contains over a million clones, roughly 96% of which appear only once. Material for sequencing was naive CD4+ T cells sorted from blood. Subset defined: CD45RA+ positively selected. This chain links TRBV6-1 with TRBJ1-2; weak D call: TRBD1 (6 bases). The sequence came from a man aged 25-45 years in good health. The CDR3 region has the DNA TGTGCCAGCAGTGTACGGGGGGGCGCAGTCAACTATGGCTACACCTTC. Amino acids: CASSVRGGAVNYGYTF.